This TCR beta chain was identified in a study of immune cell composition in non-small cell lung cancer. Findings of the study overall: Top 10 clone scores and clonality were higher in squamous than adenocarcinoma. No significant correlation existed between pack-years smoked and tumour clonality.

Measured with immunoSEQ multiplex PCR; TCRdb has only the in-frame clones, and not every one. Here the sample spans over 12,000 clones, about 69% being singletons. This clone showed up just once. The antigen remains unidentified. The TCR sequence derives from a human donor with non-small cell lung cancer. The sample taken for sequencing was lung tumor tissue.

CDR3 nucleotide sequence: TGTGCCAGCAGCCAAGATGTGATAACACACCACCCGTTCTTC. Amino acids: CASSQDVITHHPFF. The gene calls are TRBV4-2 and TRBJ2-1; unclear D gene. Trimming pared 0 bases from V and 15 bases from J, leaving 18 bases between. The CDR3 consists of 14 residues. The V gene's germline CDR1 is LGHNA and CDR2 YNFKEQ.